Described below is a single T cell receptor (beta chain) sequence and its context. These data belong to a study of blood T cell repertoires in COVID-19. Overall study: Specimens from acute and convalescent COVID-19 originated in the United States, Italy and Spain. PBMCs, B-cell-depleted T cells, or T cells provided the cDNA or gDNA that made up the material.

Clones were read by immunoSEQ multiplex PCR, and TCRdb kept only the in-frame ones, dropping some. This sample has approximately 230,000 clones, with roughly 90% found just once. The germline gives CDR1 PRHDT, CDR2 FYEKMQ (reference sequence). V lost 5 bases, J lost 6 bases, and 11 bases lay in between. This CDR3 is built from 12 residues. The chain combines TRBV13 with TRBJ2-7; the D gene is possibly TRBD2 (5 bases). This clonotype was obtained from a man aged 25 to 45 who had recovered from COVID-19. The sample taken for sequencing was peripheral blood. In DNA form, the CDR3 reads TGTGCCAGCAGCCCTCGGGAACGCGAGCAGTACTTC. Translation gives CASSPREREQYF.